This T cell receptor beta chain was sequenced for a study of blood T cells in healthy people across ages. The V segment lost 4 bases and the J segment 8 bases; nucleotides outside the gene matches: 7. There are 16 residues in the CDR3. Germline-derived CDR1 and CDR2 are LGHNA and YNFKEQ. It was with a sample-barcoded 5' primer and a J-beta primer mix that a second PCR of roughly 7 to 12 cycles was run. TCRdb itself ran the 5' RACE reads through MiXCR, one entry per CDR3 protein. The table lists 600,000 or so distinct CDR3 sequences, roughly 48% of them singletons. Study-wide points: TCR beta diversity correlated strongly with naive T cell percentage. Long-lived donors carried more naive CD4+ cells and greater diversity than aged donors.

This clonotype was picked up a small number of times. Its target is not known. Material: blood. The sequence was obtained from a man aged 80 or over in good health. J is TRBJ2-1 and V is TRBV4-2; 14 bases match TRBD2. The CDR3 coding sequence is TGTGCCAGCAGCCCAGAGACTAGCGGGAGGGCCTATGAGCAGTTCTTC. It codes for CASSPETSGRAYEQFF.